The entry that follows covers one TCR beta chain sequence. The target antigen is unknown. The sample comes from a study of cytomegalovirus exposure and HLA in healthy donors. The study's findings and limits: Segments of the TCR beta V type were, in most cases, productive about 87% or about 30% of the time in an earlier analysis. In a later analysis, an Asian-associated ancestry cluster reportedly showed fewer N-insertions than the approximately 640-donor mean.

13 Jbeta primers and 60 Vbeta primers were used for the PCR. Sequencing was performed with immunoSEQ multiplex PCR; in TCRdb, only in-frame clones are kept and a portion is missing. In the table there are 180,000 or so clones, approximately 83% of which are singletons. The CDR3 totals 14 residues. The germline V gene encodes CDR1 SGHVS and CDR2 FNYEAQ. With V trimmed by 5 bases and J by 4 bases, 7 bases remained unmatched. The TCR comes from a boy younger than 10 in good health and CMV-seronegative. The sequencing sample was made of PBMCs. V usage is TRBV7-6 and J usage is TRBJ1-2; the match to TRBD1 covers 7 bases. The CDR3 DNA follows: TGTGCCAGCAGCCCCGGGACAGATTCCTATGGCTACACCTTC. Translating it yields CASSPGTDSYGYTF.